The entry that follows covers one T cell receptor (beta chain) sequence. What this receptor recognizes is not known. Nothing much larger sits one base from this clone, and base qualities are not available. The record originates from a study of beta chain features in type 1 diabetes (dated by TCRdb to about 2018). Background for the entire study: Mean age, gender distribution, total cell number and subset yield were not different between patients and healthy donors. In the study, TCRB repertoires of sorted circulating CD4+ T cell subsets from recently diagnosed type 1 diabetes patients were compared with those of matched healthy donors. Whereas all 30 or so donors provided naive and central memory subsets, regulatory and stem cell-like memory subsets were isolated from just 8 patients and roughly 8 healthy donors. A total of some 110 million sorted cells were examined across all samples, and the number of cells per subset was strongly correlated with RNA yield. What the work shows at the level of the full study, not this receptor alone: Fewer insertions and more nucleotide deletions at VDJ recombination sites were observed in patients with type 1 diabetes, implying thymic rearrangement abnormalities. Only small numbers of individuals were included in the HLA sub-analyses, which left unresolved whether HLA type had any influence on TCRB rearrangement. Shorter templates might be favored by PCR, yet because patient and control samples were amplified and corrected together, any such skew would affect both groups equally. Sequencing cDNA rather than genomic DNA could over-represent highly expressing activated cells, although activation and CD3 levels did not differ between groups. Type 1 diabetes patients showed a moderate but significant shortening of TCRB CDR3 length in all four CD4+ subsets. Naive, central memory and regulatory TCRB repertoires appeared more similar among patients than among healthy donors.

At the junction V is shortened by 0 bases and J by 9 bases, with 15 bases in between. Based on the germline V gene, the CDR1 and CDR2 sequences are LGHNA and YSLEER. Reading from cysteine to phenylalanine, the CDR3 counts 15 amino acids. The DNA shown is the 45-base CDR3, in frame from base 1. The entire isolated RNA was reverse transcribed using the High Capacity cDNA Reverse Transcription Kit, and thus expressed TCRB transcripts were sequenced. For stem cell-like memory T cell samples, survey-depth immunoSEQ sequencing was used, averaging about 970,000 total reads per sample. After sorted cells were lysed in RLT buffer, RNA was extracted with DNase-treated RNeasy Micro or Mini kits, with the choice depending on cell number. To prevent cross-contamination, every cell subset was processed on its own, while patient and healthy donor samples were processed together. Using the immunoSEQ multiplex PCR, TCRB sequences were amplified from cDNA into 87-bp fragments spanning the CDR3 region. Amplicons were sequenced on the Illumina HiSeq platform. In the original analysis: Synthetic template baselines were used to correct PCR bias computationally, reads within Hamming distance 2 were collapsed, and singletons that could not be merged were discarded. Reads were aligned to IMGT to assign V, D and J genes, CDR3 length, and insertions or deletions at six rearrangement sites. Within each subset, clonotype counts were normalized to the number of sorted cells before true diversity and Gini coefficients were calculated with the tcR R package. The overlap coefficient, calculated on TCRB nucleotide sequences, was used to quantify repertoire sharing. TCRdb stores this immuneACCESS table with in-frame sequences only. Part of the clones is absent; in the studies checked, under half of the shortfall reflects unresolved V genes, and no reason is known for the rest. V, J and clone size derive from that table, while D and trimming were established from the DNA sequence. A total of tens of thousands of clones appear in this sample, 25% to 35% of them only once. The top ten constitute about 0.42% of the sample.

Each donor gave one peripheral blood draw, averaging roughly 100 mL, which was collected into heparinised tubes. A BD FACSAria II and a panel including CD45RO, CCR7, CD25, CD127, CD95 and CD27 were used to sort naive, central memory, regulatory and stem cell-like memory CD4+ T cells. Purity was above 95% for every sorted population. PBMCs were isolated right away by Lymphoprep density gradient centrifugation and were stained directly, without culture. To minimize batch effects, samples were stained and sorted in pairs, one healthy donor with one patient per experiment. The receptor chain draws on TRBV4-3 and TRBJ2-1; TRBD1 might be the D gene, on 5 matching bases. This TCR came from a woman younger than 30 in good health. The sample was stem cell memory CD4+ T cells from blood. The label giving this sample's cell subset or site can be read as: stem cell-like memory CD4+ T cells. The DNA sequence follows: TGCGCCAGCAGCCAAGAACGAAGTAAAAGGGGTGAGCAGTTCTTC. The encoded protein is CASSQERSKRGEQFF.